These 6 T cell receptor beta chains were sequenced from one sample in a study of blood T cell repertoires in COVID-19. TCRdb keeps only in-frame clones here, not all; method: immunoSEQ multiplex PCR. The table records fewer than 300,000 clones, 80% to 95% of them present only once. Sequencing was performed on PBMCs or T cells enriched from blood (not recorded which). These receptors originate from a woman aged 25-40 years who had recovered from COVID-19.

CDR3 sequence: CASSQDSGANVLTF. In DNA, the CDR3 is TGCGCCAGCAGCCAAGATTCGGGGGCCAACGTCCTGACTTTC. The chain couples TRBV4-3 to TRBJ2-6; D gene ambiguous. The CDR3 length is 14 residues. V lost 0 bases and J 4 bases, leaving 4 bases between the germline ends. Per germline, CDR1 LGHNA and CDR2 YSLEER.

The genes are TRBV5-1 and TRBJ1-1; D gene uncertain. Per the germline V gene, CDR1 is SGHRS and CDR2 is YFSETQ. V dropped 4 bases and J dropped 1 base, with 11 bases sitting between them. The CDR3 contains 14 residues. The CDR3: CASSTRGPNTEAFF. CDR3 coding DNA: TGCGCCAGCAGCACCCGAGGTCCGAACACTGAAGCTTTCTTT.

The chain joins TRBV15 to TRBJ2-1; D uncertain. The CDR3 has 12 amino acids. V was trimmed by 0 bases and J by 8 bases, leaving 5 bases between them. CDR1 is LNHNV, CDR2 YYDKDF, per germline (reference sequence). CDR3 bases: TGTGCCACCAGCAGAGATACAGATGAGCAGTTCTTC. Translated, it gives CATSRDTDEQFF.

This rearrangement joins TRBV5-1 to TRBJ1-6, with 7 bases identical to TRBD1. There are 15 residues in the CDR3. Germline CDR1 is SGHRS and CDR2 is YFSETQ. V was clipped by 1 base and J by 8 bases; unmatched bases: 6. The CDR3 region is CASSLTGEMDSPLHF. The DNA for the CDR3 is TGCGCCAGCAGCTTGACAGGGGAGATGGATTCACCCCTCCACTTT.

V is TRBV24-1 and J is TRBJ1-4; 7 bases are shared with TRBD1. V was clipped by 6 bases and J by 0 bases; unmatched bases: 6. CDR3 length: 16 residues. Germline V gene lookup returns CDR1 KGHDR and CDR2 SFDVKD. As DNA, the CDR3 is TGTGCCACCAGTCGGGGACAGAGCACAACTAATGAAAAACTGTTTTTT. It yields the protein CATSRGQSTTNEKLFF.

This chain connects TRBV5-6 to TRBJ2-1, with D perhaps TRBD2 (5 bases). This CDR3 contains 16 residues. From germline, CDR1 is SGHDT and CDR2 YYEEEE. V lost 0 bases, J lost 3 bases, and 13 bases lay in between. CDR3 residues: CASSLGLATLYNEQFF. CDR3 in DNA: TGTGCCAGCAGCTTGGGGCTAGCCACCCTCTACAATGAGCAGTTCTTC.